Presented here are 13 T cell receptor beta chains from one specimen sequenced in a study of T-cell reconstitution after alpha-beta-depleted transplantation in children. Preparation of the TCRbeta library used unique molecular identifiers. TCRdb fed the PCR reads into MiXCR, producing one record per CDR3 protein. This table holds some 290,000 distinct CDR3 sequences, about a quarter found once. The sequenced sample was PBMCs, mostly from graft donor cells, obtained 180 days after TCRalphabeta/CD19-depleted stem cell transplant. These receptors originate from a male patient between 10 and 17 years old who had a stem cell transplant for acute lymphoblastic leukemia, so the T cells may come from the graft donor.

The CDR3 DNA sequence: TGCGCCAGCAGCTTGGCTGGGGCCGGGACCTACGAGCAGTACTTC. Its translation: CASSLAGAGTYEQYF. V and J are TRBV5-1 and TRBJ2-7; either TRBD1 or TRBD2 may fit D (5 bases each). Germline CDR1 is SGHRS and CDR2 is YFSETQ. CDR3 length equals 15 residues. Between the trimmed V and J ends, which lost 0 bases and 2 bases, there was a span of 12 bases. Supplemented by reference TRBV5-1 and TRBJ2-7, the full variable domain reads KAGVTQTPRYLIKTRGQQVTLSCSPISGHRSVSWYQQTPGQGLQFLFEYFSETQRNKGNFPGRFSGRQFSNSRSEMNVSTLELGDSALYLCASSLAGAGTYEQYFGPGTRLTVT.

The V gene is TRBV6-5, the J gene TRBJ2-3, with 7 bases matching TRBD1. V was pared by 3 bases and J by 0 bases, with 12 bases of the junction left unmatched. The CDR3 spans 18 residues. Germline CDR1 reads MNHEY; CDR2 reads SVGAGI. The CDR3 protein is CASSYQGVTISSTDTQYF. The CDR3 coding sequence is TGTGCCAGCAGTTATCAGGGGGTGACTATTTCTAGCACAGATACGCAGTATTTT.

The rearrangement joins TRBV7-9 to TRBJ1-1; TRBD1 aligns across 9 bases. Germline CDR1 is SEHNR and CDR2 is FQNEAQ (reference sequence). The CDR3 sequence is 13 residues long. The V gene end was trimmed by 4 bases and the J gene end by 11 bases; junction bases not matched to a gene: 8. CDR3 amino acids: CASSSRTGAGAFF. The CDR3 region has the DNA TGTGCCAGCAGCTCTCGGACAGGGGCCGGGGCTTTCTTT.

This clonotype was recorded at least ten times. The chain employs TRBV18 and TRBJ2-3; a weak D match, TRBD2 (5 bases). This CDR3 is 15 amino acids long. Trimming shortened V by 3 bases and J by 1 base, and 11 bases separated the two germline ends. Germline loops: CDR1 KGHSH, CDR2 LQKENI. CDR3 sequence (DNA): TGTGCCAGCTCACCCACTCACGGGGGCACAGATACGCAGTATTTT. This translates into CASSPTHGGTDTQYF.

The chain combines TRBV2 with TRBJ2-3; 9 bases align to TRBD1. The CDR3 is made up of 15 amino acids. Germline V CDR1 and CDR2: SNHLY, FYNNEI. V was clipped by 6 bases and J by 4 bases; unmatched bases: 8. The CDR3 sequence is CASRATGGSSDTQYF. In nucleotides, the CDR3 is TGTGCCAGCAGAGCGACAGGGGGGAGTTCAGATACGCAGTATTTT.

The chain is built from TRBV12-3 or TRBV12-4 and TRBJ2-3, with D uncertain. CDR3 length: 11 residues. V lost 9 bases and J 6 bases, leaving 10 bases between the germline ends. The CDR3 protein is CARTLGDTQYF. CDR3 DNA sequence: TGTGCCAGAACCTTGGGGGATACGCAGTATTTT.

This clonotype appeared a few times. The DNA of the CDR3 is TGTGCCAGCAGTTTAGCGGGACTAGCGGCCTACGAGCAGTACTTC. The encoded protein is CASSLAGLAAYEQYF. V and J are TRBV28 and TRBJ2-7; 11 nucleotides align to TRBD2. Germline trimming cut 2 bases from V and 2 bases from J; bases unmatched to any gene: 2. CDR1 MDHEN and CDR2 SYDVKM come from the germline V gene. The CDR3 runs to 15 residues.

This clonotype was seen a few times. This chain uses TRBV7-2 with TRBJ2-7; 7 bases are shared with TRBD2. The V gene end was trimmed by 5 bases and the J gene end by 3 bases; junction bases not matched to a gene: 7. This CDR3 spans 14 amino acids. CDR1 SGHTA and CDR2 FQGNSA come from the germline V gene. CDR3: CASSRRGRDYEQYF. The CDR3 nucleotides are TGTGCCAGCAGCCGTAGAGGGAGGGACTACGAGCAGTACTTC.

There are a few counts of this clonotype. The rearrangement links TRBV15 to TRBJ2-2, with D unresolved. Germline V gene sequence: CDR1 LNHNV, CDR2 YYDKDF (reference sequence). CDR3 size: 16 residues. V was pared by 3 bases and J by 1 base, with 12 bases between. Here the CDR3 DNA reads TGTGCCACCAGCAGCATCCAGTGGGTGAACACCGGGGAGCTGTTTTTT. This codes for CATSSIQWVNTGELFF.

The chain couples TRBV29-1 to TRBJ1-2, with 7 bases aligning to TRBD1. The CDR3 covers 13 residues. V gave up 0 bases and J gave up 8 bases; unmatched junction bases: 6. Germline lookup yields CDR1 SQVTM and CDR2 ANQGSEA. The DNA of the CDR3 is TGCAGCGTTGAAGATAGGGGGCGTTACGGCTACACCTTC. Translated, it gives CSVEDRGRYGYTF.

The CDR3 protein is CASSFGRAETQYF. The CDR3 nucleotides are TGTGCCAGCAGCTTTGGACGGGCAGAGACCCAGTACTTC. The chain is built from TRBV7-2 and TRBJ2-5; D is ambiguous. This CDR3 region has 13 residues. Trimming took off 3 bases at V and 4 bases at J, with 9 bases between the two ends. CDR1 is SGHTA, CDR2 FQGNSA, per germline.

This clonotype came up a few times. The rearrangement uses TRBV7-9 and TRBJ2-7; D is perhaps TRBD1 (6 bases). The CDR3 consists of 11 residues. V lost 6 bases, J lost 11 bases, and 14 bases lay in between. Per germline, CDR1 SEHNR and CDR2 FQNEAQ (reference sequence). CDR3 amino acids: CASSSRKGEYF. CDR3 nucleotides: TGTGCCAGCAGTTCCCGCAAGGGGGAGTACTTC.

This chain connects TRBV29-1 to TRBJ2-2, with D perhaps being TRBD1 or TRBD2 (5 bases each). The germline V gene has CDR1 SQVTM and CDR2 ANQGSEA. Trimming stripped 5 bases from V and 5 bases from J, with 15 bases between. This CDR3 has 14 amino acids. Here the CDR3 reads CSVKGDGSTGELFF. CDR3 DNA sequence: TGCAGCGTTAAAGGGGATGGGAGTACCGGGGAGCTGTTTTTT.